The clone carrying this T cell receptor (beta chain) has ten or more counts. A TCRbeta library incorporating unique molecular identifiers was prepared. TCRdb recomputed calls from the PCR reads with MiXCR, one row per CDR3 protein. The sample holds 490,000 or so distinct CDR3 sequences; more than 9% are singletons and the top ten take around 2%. These data originate in a study of T-cell reconstitution after alpha-beta-depleted transplantation in children. The V and J ends lost 2 bases and 3 bases respectively, with 26 bases between them. Germline V lookup: CDR1 SEHNR, CDR2 FQNEAQ (reference sequence). The CDR3 extends over 20 amino acids.

The genes are TRBV7-9 and TRBJ2-1, with D unclear. The source material was PBMCs, sampled before TCRalphabeta/CD19-depleted stem cell transplant. This receptor was taken from a child aged 2 to 15 with inherited bone marrow failure, due to receive a stem cell transplant. The CDR3 loop is CASSLKLLPLAAPFYNEQFF. The DNA of the CDR3 is TGTGCCAGCAGCTTAAAACTGCTCCCCCTCGCGGCCCCCTTCTACAATGAGCAGTTCTTC.